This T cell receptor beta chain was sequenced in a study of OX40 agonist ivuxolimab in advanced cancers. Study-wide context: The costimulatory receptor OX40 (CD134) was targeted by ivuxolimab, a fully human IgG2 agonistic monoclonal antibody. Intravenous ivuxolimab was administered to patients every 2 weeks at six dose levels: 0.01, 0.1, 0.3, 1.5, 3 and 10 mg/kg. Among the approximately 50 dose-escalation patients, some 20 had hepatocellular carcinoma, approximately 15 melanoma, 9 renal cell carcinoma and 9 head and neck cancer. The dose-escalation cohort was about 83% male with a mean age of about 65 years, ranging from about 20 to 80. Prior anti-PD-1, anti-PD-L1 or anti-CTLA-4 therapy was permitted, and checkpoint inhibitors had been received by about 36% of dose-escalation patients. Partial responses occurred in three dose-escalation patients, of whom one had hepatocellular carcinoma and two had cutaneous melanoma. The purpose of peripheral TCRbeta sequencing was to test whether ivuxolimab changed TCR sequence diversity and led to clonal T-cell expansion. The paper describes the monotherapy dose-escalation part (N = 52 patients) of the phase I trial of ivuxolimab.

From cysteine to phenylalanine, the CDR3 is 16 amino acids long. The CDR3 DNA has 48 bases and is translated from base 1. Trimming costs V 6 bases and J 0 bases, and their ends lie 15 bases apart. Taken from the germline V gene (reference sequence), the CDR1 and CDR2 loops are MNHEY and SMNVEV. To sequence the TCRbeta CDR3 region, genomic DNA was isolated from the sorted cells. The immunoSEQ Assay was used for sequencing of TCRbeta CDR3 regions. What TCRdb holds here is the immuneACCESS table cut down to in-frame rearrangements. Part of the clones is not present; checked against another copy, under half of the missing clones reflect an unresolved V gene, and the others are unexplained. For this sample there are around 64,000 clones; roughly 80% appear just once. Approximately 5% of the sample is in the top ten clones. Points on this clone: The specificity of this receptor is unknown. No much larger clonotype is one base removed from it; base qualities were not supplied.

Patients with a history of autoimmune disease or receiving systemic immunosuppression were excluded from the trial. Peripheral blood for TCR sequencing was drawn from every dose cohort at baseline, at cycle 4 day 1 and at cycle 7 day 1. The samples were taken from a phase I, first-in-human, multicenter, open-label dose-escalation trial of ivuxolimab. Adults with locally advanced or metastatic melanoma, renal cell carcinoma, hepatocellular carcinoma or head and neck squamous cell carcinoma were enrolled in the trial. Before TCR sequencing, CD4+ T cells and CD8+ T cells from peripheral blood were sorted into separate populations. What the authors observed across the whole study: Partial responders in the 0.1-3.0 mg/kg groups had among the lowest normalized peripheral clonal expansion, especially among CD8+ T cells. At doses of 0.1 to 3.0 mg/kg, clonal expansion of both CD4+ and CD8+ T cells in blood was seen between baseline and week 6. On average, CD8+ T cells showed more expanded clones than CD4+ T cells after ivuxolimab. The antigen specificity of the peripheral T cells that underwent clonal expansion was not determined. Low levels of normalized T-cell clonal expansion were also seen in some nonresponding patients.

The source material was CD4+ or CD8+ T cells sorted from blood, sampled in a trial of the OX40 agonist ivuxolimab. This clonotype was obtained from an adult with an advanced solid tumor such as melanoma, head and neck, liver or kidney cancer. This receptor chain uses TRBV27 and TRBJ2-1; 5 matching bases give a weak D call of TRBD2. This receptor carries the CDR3 CASRTSGGHSYNEQFF. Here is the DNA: TGTGCCAGCAGAACTTCCGGAGGCCACTCCTACAATGAGCAGTTCTTC.